This record concerns one T cell receptor beta chain sequence. Authors' methods: Nucleated cell counts were estimated from reference gene primer amplification. TCRdb's table, derived via immunoSEQ multiplex PCR, lists solely in-frame clones and lacks some. V and J calls plus clone size are reproduced from that table; the DNA served to infer D and trimming. The sample lists approximately 340,000 clones, roughly 87% occurring once. This CDR3 has 18 amino acids. Losses at the gene ends were 0 bases for V and 2 bases for J; bases not matched to a gene: 9. The record originates from a study of blood T cell repertoires in COVID-19. Study summary: Sites in the United States, Italy and Spain provided acute and convalescent COVID-19 samples. PBMCs, B-cell-depleted T cells, or T cells were the source of the cDNA or gDNA that made up the material.

The receptor was derived from a man aged 25-40 years with COVID-19, enrolled during active disease. The sequencing sample was made of peripheral blood. The V call is TRBV23-1, the J call TRBJ2-1, with TRBD2 identical over 8 bases. TRBV23-1 is labeled an ORF, and its function is uncertain. CDR3 DNA: TGCGCCAGCAGTCAATCGTCGAAACTAGCGGAAACCTACAATGAGCAGTTCTTC. Translating it yields CASSQSSKLAETYNEQFF.